This T cell receptor beta chain was observed in a study of blood T cell repertoires in COVID-19 (dated by TCRdb to 2020 to 2021). Context from the whole study: Collaborator samples came from the United States, Italy and Spain and covered acute and convalescent phases of COVID-19. A freely available public database, intended as a resource for researchers studying the immune response to SARS-CoV-2, is where the repertoires were released. The material from the prospective study consisted of cDNA or gDNA derived from T cells, B-cell-depleted T cells, or PBMCs. Samples were obtained from the ongoing ImmuneRACE study (first 160 participants) and from 1,254 subjects provided by 6 global collaborators. Subjects who had been exposed to COVID-19, were actively infected with it, or had recovered from it provided the deeply sampled blood TCRbeta repertoires that made up the dataset. Sample metadata almost always included a de-identified subject ID, COVID-19 status, age in years and sex. Where available, HLA class I and class II types were obtained from metadata supplied by the sample provider rather than from assay-based typing.

The germline V gene (reference sequence) specifies LGHDT as CDR1 and YNNKEL as CDR2. Unmatched junction bases come to 6, with V trimmed by 4 bases and J by 6 bases. Taken from cysteine to phenylalanine, the CDR3 has 15 residues. Left in the record is the CDR3 DNA by itself, 45 bases read in frame from the first base. Participants in the prospective study were aged roughly 18 to 89 years, lived in 20 to 25 United States geographic areas, and enrolled through a virtual design. In the prospective study, cohorts were assigned on the basis of participant-reported clinical history obtained from a screening survey and a study questionnaire. Exposed participants were defined as having been in contact with someone with a PCR-confirmed or clinician-diagnosed COVID-19 case within 2 weeks of study entry. In the prospective study, whole blood, serum and a nasopharyngeal or oropharyngeal swab were collected from each participant by mobile phlebotomists. Over a 2-month period, participants in the prospective study had the option of providing additional blood draws and questionnaires. Blood samples from the prospective study were shipped frozen or at room temperature prior to DNA extraction.

What the work shows at the level of the full study, not this receptor alone: The quantity of clinical and demographic metadata differed by source and by participant and was supplied without curation.

TCRbeta CDR3 regions were amplified from genomic DNA using the immunoSEQ Assay, a bias-controlled multiplex PCR. In the authors' own workflow: The number of nucleated cells in each sample was estimated by amplification of reference gene primers within the assay. To quantify the absolute abundance of each unique TCRbeta CDR3 rearrangement, sequence reads were collapsed and filtered. For each sample, productive Simpson clonality was calculated as the square root of Simpson's diversity index across productive rearrangements. Here the immuneACCESS table is served through TCRdb, limited to in-frame sequences with V and J called. Missing clones are a known gap in these copies; in checked studies unresolved V genes cover under half, and the rest lacks a known reason. V and J calls plus clone size are reproduced from that table; the DNA served to infer D and trimming. This sample holds about 270,000 clones; approximately 90% were observed only once. Jointly, the top ten make up roughly 2.8% of the sample.

This clone was observed once. This clone's antigen is unknown. No quality values exist for individual bases; no much larger clone is one base distant. The receptor was derived from a man between 35 and 55 years old who had been exposed to COVID-19. Rearrangement joined TRBV3-1 (or the pseudogene TRBV3-2) to TRBJ2-3; 11 junctional bases match TRBD1. Specimen: PBMCs or T cells enriched from blood (not recorded which). The nucleotides read TGTGCCAGCAGCCCCGGGACAGGGGGACTGGATACGCAGTATTTT. Its protein is CASSPGTGGLDTQYF.